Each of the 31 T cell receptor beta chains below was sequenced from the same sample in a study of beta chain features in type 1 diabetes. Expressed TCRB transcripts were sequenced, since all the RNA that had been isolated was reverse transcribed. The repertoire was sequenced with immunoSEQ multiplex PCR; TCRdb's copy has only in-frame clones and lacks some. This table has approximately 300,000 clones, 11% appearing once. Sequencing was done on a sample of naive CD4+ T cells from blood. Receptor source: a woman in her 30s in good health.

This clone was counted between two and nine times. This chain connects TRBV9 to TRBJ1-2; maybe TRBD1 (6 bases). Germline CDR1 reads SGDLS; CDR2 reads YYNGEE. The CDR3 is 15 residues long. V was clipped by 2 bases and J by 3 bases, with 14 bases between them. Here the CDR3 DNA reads TGTGCCAGCAGCGTTGGTCCCCCAGGGGACTATGGCTACACCTTC. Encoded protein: CASSVGPPGDYGYTF. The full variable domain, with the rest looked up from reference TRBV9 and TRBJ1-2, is DSGVTQTPKHLITATGQRVTLRCSPRSGDLSVYWYQQSLDQGLQFLIQYYNGEERAKGNILERFSAQQFPDLHSELNLSSLELGDSALYFCASSVGPPGDYGYTFGSGTRLTVV.

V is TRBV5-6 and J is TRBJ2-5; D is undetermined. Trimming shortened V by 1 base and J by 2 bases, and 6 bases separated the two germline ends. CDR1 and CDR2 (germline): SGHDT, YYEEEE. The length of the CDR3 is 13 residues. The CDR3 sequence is CASSLIFQETQYF. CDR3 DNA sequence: TGTGCCAGCAGCTTGATCTTTCAAGAGACCCAGTACTTC.

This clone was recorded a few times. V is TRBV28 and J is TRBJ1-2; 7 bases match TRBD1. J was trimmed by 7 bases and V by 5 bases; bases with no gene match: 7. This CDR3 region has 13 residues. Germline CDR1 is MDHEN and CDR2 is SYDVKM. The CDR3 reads CASSLDRDGGYTF. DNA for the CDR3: TGTGCCAGCAGTCTAGACAGGGATGGTGGCTACACCTTC.

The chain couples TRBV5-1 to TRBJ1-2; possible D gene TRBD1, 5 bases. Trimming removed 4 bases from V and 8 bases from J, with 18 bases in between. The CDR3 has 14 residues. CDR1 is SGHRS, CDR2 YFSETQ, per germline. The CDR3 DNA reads TGCGCCAGCAGCCCGGCGGGGGATCTGCGAGGCTACACCTTC. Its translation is CASSPAGDLRGYTF.

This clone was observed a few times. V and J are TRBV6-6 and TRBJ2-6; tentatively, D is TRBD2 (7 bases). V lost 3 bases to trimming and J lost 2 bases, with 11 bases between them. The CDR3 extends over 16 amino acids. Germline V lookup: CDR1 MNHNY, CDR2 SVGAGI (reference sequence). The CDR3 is CASSYGRGAGANVLTF. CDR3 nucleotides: TGTGCCAGCAGTTATGGGAGGGGGGCTGGGGCCAACGTCCTGACTTTC.

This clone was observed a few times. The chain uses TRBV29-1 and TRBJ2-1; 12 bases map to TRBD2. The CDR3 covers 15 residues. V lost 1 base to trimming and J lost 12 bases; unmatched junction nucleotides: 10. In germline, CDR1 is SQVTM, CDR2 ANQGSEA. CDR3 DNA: TGCAGCGTTGAAGCTCGGCTAGCGGGAGGGCCGGGGCAGTTCTTC. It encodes CSVEARLAGGPGQFF.

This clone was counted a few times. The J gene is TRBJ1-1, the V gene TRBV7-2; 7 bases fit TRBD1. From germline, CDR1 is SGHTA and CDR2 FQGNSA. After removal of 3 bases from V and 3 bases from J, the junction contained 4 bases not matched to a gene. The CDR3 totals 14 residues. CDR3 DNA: TGTGCCAGCAGCTTGGGTCAGGGGGACACTGAAGCTTTCTTT. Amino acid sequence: CASSLGQGDTEAFF.

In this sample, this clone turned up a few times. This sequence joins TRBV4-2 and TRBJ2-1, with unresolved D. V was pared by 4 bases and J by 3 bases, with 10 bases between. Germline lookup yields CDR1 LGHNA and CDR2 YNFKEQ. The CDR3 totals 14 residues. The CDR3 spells CASSLQMNYNEQFF. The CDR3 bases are TGTGCCAGCAGCCTTCAGATGAACTACAATGAGCAGTTCTTC.

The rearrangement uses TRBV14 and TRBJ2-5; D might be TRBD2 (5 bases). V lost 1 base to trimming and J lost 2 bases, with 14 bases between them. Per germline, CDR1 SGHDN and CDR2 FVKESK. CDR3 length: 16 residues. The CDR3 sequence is CASSQVRRGKQETQYF. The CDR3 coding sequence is TGTGCCAGCAGCCAAGTACGTCGGGGTAAACAAGAGACCCAGTACTTC.

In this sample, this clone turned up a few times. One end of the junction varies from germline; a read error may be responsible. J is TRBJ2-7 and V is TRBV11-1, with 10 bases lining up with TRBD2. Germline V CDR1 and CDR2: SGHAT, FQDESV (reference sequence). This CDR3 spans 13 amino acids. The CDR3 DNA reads TGTGCCAGCAGCCTAGCGGGAGTGTACGAGCAGTACTTC. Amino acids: CASSLAGVYEQYF.

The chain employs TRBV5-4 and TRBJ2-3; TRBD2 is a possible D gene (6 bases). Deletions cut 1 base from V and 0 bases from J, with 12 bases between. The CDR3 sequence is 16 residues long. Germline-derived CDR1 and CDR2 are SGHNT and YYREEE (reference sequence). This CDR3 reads CASSLTLATSTDTQYF. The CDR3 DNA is TGTGCCAGCAGCTTGACCCTAGCGACGAGCACAGATACGCAGTATTTT.

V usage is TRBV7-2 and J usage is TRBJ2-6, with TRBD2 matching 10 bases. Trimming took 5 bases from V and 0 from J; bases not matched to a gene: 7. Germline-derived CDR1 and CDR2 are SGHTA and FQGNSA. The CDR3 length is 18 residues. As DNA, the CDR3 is TGTGCCAGCAGCGTTAGACTAGCGGGTACCTCTGGGGCCAACGTCCTGACTTTC. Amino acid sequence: CASSVRLAGTSGANVLTF.

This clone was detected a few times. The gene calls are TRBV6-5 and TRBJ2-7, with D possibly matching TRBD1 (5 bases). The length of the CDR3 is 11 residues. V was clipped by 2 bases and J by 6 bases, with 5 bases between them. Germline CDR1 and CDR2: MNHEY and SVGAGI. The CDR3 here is CASSYRGEQYF. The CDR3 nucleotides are TGTGCCAGCAGTTACAGGGGCGAGCAGTACTTC.

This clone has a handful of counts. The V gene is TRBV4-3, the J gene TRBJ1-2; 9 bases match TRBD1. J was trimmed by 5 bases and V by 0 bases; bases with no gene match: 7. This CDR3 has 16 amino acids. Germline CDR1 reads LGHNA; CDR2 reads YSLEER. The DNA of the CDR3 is TGCGCCAGCAGCCAAGAAATCTGGGGACAGGGTTATGGCTACACCTTC. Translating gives CASSQEIWGQGYGYTF.

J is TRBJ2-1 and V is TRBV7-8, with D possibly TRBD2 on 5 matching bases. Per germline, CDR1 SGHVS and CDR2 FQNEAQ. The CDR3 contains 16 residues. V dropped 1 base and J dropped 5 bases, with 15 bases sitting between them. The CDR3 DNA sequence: TGTGCCAGCAGCTTAGGGATTCTCGCGGGTAACAATGAGCAGTTCTTC. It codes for CASSLGILAGNNEQFF. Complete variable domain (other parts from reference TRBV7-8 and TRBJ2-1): GAGVSQSPRYKVAKRGQDVALRCDPISGHVSLFWYQQALGQGPEFLTYFQNEAQLDKSGLPSDRFFAERPEGSVSTLKIQRTQQEDSAVYLCASSLGILAGNNEQFFGPGTRLTVL.

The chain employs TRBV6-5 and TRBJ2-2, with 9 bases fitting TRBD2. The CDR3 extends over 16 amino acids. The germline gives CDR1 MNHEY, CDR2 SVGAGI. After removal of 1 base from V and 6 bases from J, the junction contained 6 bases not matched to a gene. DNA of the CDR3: TGTGCCAGCAGTTACTTTAGCGGGAGTTTCGCCGGGGAGCTGTTTTTT. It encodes CASSYFSGSFAGELFF.

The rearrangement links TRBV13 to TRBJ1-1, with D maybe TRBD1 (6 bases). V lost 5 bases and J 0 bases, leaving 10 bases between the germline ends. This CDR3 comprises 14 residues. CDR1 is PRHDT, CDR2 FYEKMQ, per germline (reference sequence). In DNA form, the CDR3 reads TGTGCCAGCAGCCAAGGACAGCTGAACACTGAAGCTTTCTTT. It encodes CASSQGQLNTEAFF.

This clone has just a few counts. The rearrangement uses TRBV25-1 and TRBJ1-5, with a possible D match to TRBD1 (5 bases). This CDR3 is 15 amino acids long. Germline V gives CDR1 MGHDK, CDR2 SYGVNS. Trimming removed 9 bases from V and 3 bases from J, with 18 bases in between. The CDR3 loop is CASSSGEGYNQPQHF. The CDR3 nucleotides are TGTGCCAGTTCGTCGGGAGAGGGGTACAATCAGCCCCAGCATTTT. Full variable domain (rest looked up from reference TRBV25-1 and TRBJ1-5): EADIYQTPRYLVIGTGKKITLECSQTMGHDKMYWYQQDPGMELHLIHYSYGVNSTEKGDLSSESTVSRIRTEHFPLTLESARPSHTSQYLCASSSGEGYNQPQHFGDGTRLSIL.

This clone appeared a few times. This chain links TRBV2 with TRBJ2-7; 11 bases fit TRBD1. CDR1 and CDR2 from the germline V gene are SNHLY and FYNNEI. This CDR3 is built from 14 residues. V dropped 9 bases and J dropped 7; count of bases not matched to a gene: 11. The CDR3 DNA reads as TGTGCCAGTTCTTGGACAGGGGGCCGTTTAGAGCAGTACTTC. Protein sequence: CASSWTGGRLEQYF.

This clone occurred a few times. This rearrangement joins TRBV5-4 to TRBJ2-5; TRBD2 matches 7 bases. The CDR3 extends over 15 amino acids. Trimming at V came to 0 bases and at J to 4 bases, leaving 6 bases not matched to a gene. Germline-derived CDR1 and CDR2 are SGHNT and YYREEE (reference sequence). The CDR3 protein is CASSLAGGRGETQYF. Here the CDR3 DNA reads TGTGCCAGCAGCTTGGCGGGCGGGAGAGGAGAGACCCAGTACTTC.

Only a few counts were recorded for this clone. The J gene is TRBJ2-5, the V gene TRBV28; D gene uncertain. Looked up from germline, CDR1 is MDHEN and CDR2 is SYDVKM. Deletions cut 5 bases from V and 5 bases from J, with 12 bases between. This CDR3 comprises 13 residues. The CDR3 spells CASSLPFPETQYF. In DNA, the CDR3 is TGTGCCAGCAGTCTACCCTTCCCCGAGACCCAGTACTTC.

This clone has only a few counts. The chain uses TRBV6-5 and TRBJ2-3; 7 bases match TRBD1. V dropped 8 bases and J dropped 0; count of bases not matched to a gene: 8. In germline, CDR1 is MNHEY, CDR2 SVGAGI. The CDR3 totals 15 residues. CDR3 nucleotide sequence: TGTGCCAGCTCGATGCAGGGGGAGAGCACAGATACGCAGTATTTT. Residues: CASSMQGESTDTQYF.

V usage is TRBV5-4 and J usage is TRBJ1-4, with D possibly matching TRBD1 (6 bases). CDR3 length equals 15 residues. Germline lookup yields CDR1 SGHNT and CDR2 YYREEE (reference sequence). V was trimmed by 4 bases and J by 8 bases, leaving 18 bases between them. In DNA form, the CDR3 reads TGTGCCAGCAGCGCGAGGGACATCGGGGACGAAAAACTGTTTTTT. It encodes CASSARDIGDEKLFF. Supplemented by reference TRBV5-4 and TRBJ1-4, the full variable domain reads ETGVTQSPTHLIKTRGQQVTLRCSSQSGHNTVSWYQQALGQGPQFIFQYYREEENGRGNFPPRFSGLQFPNYSSELNVNALELDDSALYLCASSARDIGDEKLFFGSGTQLSVL.

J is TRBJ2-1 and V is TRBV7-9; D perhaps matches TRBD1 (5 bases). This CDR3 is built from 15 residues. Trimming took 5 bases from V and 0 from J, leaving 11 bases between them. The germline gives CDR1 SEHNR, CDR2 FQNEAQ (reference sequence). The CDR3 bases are TGTGCCAGCAGCCACCGGACACGCTCCTACAATGAGCAGTTCTTC. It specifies CASSHRTRSYNEQFF.

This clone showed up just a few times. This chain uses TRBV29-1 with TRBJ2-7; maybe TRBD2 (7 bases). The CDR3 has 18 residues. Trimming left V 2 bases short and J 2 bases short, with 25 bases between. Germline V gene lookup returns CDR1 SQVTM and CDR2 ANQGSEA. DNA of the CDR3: TGCAGCGTTGAAATGGACAGACCGGGACTAAAATTCCCCTACGAGCAGTACTTC. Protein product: CSVEMDRPGLKFPYEQYF.

The CDR3 bases are TGTGCCACCAGCAGCCCGGTTTTGGACAGTAACACCGGGGAGCTGTTTTTT. Protein product: CATSSPVLDSNTGELFF. The V and J genes are TRBV15 and TRBJ2-2, with a possible D match to TRBD1 (6 bases). Deletions cut 3 bases from V and 2 bases from J, with 16 bases between. Germline V gives CDR1 LNHNV, CDR2 YYDKDF (reference sequence). The CDR3 is 17 residues long. The entire variable domain, with the rest obtained from reference TRBV15 and TRBJ2-2, is as follows: DAMVIQNPRYQVTQFGKPVTLSCSQTLNHNVMYWYQQKSSQAPKLLFHYYDKDFNNEADTPDNFQSRRPNTSFCFLDIRSPGLGDTAMYLCATSSPVLDSNTGELFFGEGSRLTVL.

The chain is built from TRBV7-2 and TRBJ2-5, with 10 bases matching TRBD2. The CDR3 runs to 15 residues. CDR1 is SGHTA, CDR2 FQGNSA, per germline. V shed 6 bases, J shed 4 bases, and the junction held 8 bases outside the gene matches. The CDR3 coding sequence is TGTGCCAGCAGTCGATTACTAGCGGGATTAGAGACCCAGTACTTC. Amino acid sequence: CASSRLLAGLETQYF.

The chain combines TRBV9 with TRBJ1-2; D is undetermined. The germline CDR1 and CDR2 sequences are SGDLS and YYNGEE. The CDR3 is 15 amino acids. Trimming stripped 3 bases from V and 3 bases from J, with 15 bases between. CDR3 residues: CASSAMGSGDYGYTF. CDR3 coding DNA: TGTGCCAGCAGCGCCATGGGGAGTGGAGACTATGGCTACACCTTC.

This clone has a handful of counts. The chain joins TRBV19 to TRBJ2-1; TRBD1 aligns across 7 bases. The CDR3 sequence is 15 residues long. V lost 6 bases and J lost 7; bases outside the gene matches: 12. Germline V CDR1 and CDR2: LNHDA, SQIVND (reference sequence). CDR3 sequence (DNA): TGTGCCAGTAGGCCCCCGGGACAGAACCCTAATGAGCAGTTCTTC. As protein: CASRPPGQNPNEQFF.

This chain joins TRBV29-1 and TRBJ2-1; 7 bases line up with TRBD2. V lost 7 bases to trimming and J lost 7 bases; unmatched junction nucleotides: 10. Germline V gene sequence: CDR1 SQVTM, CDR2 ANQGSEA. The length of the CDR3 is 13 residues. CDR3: CSAAGLGGNEQFF. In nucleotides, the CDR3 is TGCAGCGCAGCGGGGCTAGGCGGTAATGAGCAGTTCTTC.

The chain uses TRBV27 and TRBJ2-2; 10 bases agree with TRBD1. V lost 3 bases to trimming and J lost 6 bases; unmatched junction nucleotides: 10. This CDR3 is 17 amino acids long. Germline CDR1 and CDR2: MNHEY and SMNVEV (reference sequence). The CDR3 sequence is CASSFPNRQGASGELFF. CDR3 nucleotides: TGTGCCAGCAGTTTCCCCAACAGACAGGGGGCGTCCGGGGAGCTGTTTTTT.